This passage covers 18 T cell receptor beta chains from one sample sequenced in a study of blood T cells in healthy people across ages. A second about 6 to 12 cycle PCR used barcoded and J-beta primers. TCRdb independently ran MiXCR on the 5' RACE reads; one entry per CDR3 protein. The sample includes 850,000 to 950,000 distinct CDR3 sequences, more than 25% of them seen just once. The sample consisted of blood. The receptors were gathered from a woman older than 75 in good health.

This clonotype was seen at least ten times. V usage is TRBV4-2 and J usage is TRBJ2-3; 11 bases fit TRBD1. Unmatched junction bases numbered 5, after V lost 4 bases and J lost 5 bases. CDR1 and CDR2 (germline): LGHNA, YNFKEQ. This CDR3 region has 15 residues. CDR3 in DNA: TGTGCCAGCAGCCCGGGACAGGGGGTCAAAGATACGCAGTATTTT. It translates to CASSPGQGVKDTQYF.

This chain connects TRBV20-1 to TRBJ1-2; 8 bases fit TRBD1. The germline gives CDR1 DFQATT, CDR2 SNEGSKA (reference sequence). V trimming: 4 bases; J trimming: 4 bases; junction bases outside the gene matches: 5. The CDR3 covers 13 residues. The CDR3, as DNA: TGCAGTGCTACCGACAGGGGAGTCTATGGCTACACCTTC. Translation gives CSATDRGVYGYTF.

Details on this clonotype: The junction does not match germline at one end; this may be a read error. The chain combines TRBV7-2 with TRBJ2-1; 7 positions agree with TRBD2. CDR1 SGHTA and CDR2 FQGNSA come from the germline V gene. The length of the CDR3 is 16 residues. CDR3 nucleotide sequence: TGTGCCGGCAGCTCACGGCGGGAGAGGTCCTACAATGAGCAGTTCTTC. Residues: CAGSSRRERSYNEQFF.

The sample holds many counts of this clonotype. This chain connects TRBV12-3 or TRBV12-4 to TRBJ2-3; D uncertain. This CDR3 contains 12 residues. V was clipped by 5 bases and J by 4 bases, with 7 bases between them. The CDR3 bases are TGTGCCAGCAGTCCCCAGTCAGATACGCAGTATTTT. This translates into CASSPQSDTQYF.

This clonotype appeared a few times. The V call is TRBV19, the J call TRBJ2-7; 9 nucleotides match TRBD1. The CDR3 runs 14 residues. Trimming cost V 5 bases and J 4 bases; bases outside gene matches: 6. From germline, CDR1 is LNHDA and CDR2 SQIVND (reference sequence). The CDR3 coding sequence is TGTGCCAGTAGTCATACAGGGGGCTGGTACGAGCAGTACTTC. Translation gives CASSHTGGWYEQYF.

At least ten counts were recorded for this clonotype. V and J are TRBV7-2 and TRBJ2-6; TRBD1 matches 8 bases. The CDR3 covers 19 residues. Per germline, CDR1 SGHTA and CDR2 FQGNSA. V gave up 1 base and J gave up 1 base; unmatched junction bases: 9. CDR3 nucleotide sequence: TGTGCCAGCAGCTTAGGGCCACCCAGGGGGCTGTCTGGGGCCAACGTCCTGACTTTC. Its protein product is CASSLGPPRGLSGANVLTF.

The chain's CDR3 is CASRSGQGYSQPQHF. The DNA of the CDR3 is TGTGCCAGCAGGTCGGGACAGGGCTATAGTCAGCCCCAGCATTTT. This sequence joins TRBV12-3 or TRBV12-4 and TRBJ1-5; 9 positions agree with TRBD1. This CDR3 is 15 amino acids long. J lost 6 bases, V lost 6 bases, and 9 bases had no gene match.

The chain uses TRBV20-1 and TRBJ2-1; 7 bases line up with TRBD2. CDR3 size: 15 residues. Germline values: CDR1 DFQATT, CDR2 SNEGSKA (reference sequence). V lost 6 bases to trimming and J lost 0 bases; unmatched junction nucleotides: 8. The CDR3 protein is CSAAGERDSYNEQFF. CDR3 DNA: TGCAGTGCGGCAGGCGAGCGGGACTCCTACAATGAGCAGTTCTTC.

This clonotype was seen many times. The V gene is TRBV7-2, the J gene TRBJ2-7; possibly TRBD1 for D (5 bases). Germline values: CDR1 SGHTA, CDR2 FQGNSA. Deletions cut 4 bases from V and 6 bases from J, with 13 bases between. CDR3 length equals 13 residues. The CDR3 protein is CASSYDSPGEQYF. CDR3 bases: TGTGCCAGCAGCTACGACAGTCCTGGCGAGCAGTACTTC.

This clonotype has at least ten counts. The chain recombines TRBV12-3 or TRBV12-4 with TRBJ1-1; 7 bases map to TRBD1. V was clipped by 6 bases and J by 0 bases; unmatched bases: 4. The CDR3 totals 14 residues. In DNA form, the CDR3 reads TGTGCCAGCAGGATGGGACAGTTGAACACTGAAGCTTTCTTT. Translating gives CASRMGQLNTEAFF.

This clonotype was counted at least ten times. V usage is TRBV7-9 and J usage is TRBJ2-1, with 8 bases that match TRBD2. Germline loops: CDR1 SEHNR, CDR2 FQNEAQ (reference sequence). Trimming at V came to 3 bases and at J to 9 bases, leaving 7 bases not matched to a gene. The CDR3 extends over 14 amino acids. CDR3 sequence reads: CASSFGGGPSEQFF. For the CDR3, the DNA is TGTGCCAGCAGCTTTGGCGGGGGGCCTAGTGAGCAGTTCTTC.

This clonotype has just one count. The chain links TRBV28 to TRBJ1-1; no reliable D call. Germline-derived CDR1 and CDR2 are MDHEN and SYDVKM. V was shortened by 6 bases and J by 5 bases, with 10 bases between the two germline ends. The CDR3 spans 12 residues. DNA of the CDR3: TGTGCCAGCAGAACCTGGGTAACTGAAGCTTTCTTT. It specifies CASRTWVTEAFF.

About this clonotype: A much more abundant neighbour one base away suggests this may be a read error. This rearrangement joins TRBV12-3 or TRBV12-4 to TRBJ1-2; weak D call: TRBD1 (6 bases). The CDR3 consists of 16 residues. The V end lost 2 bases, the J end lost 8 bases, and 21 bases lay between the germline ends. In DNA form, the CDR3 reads TGTGCCAGCAGTTTATTCGGCGGGGGGCAATCAGACGGCTACACCTTC. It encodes CASSLFGGGQSDGYTF.

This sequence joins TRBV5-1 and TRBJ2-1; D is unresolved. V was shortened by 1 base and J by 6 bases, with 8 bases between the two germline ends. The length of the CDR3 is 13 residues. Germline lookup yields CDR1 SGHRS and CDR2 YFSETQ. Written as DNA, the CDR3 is TGCGCCAGCAGCTTGTCGGTAGGCAATGAGCAGTTCTTC. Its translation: CASSLSVGNEQFF.

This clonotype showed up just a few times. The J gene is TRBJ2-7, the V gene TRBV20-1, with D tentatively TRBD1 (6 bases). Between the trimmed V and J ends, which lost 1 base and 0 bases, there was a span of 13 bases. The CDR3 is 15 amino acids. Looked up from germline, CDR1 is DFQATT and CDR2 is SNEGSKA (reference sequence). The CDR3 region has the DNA TGCAGTGCTAGAGTAACAGGGCTGAACTCCTACGAGCAGTACTTC. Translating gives CSARVTGLNSYEQYF.

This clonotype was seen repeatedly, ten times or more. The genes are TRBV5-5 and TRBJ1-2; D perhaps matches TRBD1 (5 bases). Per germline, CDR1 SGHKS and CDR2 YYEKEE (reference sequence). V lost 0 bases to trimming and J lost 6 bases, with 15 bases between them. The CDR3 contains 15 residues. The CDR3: CASSLGGGSNDGYTF. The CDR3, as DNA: TGTGCCAGCAGCTTGGGTGGGGGGAGCAATGATGGCTACACCTTC. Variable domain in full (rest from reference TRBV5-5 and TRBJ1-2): DAGVTQSPTHLIKTRGQQVTLRCSPISGHKSVSWYQQVLGQGPQFIFQYYEKEERGRGNFPDRFSARQFPNYSSELNVNALLLGDSALYLCASSLGGGSNDGYTFGSGTRLTVV.

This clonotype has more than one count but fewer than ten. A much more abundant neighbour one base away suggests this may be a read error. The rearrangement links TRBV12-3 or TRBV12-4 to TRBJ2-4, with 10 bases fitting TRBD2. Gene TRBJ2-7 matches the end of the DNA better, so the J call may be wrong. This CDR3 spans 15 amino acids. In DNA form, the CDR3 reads TGTGCCAGCAGGGACAAACTAGCGGGGCCGAACGAGCAGTACTTC. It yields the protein CASRDKLAGPNEQYF.

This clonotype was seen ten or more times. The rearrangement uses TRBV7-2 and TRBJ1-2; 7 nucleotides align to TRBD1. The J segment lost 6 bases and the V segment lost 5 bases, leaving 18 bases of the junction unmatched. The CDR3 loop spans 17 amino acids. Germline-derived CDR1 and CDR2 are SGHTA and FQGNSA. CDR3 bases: TGTGCCAGCAGCAGGTCGGCAGGGGGTACAGGAGTGCATGGCTACACCTTC. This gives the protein CASSRSAGGTGVHGYTF.